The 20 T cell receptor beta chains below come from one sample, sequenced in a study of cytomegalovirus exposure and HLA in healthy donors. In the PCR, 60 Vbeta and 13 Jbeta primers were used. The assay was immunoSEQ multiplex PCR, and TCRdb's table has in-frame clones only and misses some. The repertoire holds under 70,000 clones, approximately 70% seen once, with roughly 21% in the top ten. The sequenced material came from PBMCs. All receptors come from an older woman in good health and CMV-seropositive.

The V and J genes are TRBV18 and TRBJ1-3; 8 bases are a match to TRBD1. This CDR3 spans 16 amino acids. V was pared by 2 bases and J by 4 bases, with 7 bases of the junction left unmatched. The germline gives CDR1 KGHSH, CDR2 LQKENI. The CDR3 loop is CASSPSPPGGGNTIYF. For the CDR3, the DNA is TGTGCCAGCTCACCAAGCCCCCCAGGGGGCGGAAACACCATATATTTT.

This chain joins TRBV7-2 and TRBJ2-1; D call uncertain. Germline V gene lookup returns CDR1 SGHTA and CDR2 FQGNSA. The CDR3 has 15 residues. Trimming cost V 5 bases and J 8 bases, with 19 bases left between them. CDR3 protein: CASSPAGLTSDEQFF. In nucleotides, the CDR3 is TGTGCCAGCAGCCCCGCCGGTTTAACGTCTGATGAGCAGTTCTTC.

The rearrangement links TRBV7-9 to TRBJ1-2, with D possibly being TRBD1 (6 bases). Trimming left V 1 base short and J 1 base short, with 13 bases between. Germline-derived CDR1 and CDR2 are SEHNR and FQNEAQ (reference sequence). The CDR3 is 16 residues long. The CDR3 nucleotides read TGTGCCAGCAGCTTAGTGCGGGGGACAATTAACTATGGCTACACCTTC. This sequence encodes CASSLVRGTINYGYTF.

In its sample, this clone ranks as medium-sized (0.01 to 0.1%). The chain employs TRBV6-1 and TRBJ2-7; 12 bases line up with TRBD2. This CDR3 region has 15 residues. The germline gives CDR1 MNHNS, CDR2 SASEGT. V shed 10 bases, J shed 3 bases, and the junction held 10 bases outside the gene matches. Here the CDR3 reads CATLGLAGKGYEQYF. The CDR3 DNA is TGTGCCACCTTAGGACTAGCGGGGAAGGGCTACGAGCAGTACTTC.

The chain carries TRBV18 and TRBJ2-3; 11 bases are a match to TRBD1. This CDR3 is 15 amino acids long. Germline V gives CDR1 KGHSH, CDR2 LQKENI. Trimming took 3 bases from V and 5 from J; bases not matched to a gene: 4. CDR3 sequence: CASSPRTGGRDTQYF. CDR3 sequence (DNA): TGTGCCAGCTCACCGAGGACAGGGGGCAGAGATACGCAGTATTTT.

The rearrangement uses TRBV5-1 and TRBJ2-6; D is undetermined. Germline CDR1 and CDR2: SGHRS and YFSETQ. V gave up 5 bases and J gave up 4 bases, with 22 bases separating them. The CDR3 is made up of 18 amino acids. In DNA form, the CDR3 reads TGCGCCAGCAGGATTAGTGCGCGAGGCCTTTCCGGGGCCAACGTCCTGACTTTC. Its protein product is CASRISARGLSGANVLTF.

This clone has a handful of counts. CDR3: CASSLNPKVKGEGNTIYF. CDR3 nucleotides: TGTGCCAGCAGCTTAAATCCAAAGGTGAAGGGAGAGGGAAACACCATATATTTT. The chain is built from TRBV7-2 and TRBJ1-3; D is uncertain. The CDR3 length is 18 residues. The V and J ends lost 2 bases and 4 bases respectively, with 21 bases between them. The germline CDR1 and CDR2 sequences are SGHTA and FQGNSA.

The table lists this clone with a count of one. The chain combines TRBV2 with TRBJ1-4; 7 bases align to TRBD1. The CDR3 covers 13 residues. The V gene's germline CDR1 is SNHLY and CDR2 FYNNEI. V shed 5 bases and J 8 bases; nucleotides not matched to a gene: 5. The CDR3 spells CASSTHRGEKLFF. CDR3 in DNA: TGTGCCAGCAGTACTCACAGGGGAGAAAAACTGTTTTTT.

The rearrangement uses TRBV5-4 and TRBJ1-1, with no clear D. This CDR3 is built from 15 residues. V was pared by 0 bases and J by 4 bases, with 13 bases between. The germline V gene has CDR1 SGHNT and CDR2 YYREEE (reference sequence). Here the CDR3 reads CASSLDPERSTEAFF. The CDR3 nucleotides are TGTGCCAGCAGCTTGGACCCTGAAAGGAGCACTGAAGCTTTCTTT.

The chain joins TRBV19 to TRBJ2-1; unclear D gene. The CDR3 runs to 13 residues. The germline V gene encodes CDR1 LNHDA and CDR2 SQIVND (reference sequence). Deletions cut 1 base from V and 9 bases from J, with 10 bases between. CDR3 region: CASSIAPRGEQFF. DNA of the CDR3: TGTGCCAGTAGTATAGCCCCCCGCGGTGAGCAGTTCTTC.

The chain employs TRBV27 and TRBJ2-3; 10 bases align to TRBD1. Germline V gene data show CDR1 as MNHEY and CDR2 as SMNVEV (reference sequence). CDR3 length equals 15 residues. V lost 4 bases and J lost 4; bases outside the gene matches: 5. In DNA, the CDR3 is TGTGCCAGCAGTTCTACCGGGACAGGGGCAGATACGCAGTATTTT. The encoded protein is CASSSTGTGADTQYF.

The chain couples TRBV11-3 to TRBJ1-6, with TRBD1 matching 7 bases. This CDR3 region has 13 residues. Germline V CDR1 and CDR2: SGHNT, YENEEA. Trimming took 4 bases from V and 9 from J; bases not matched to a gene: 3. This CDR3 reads CASSSGGSSPLHF. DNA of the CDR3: TGTGCCAGCAGCTCAGGGGGGTCTTCACCCCTCCACTTT.

The CDR3 here is CASSVPGTVNNEKLFF. The CDR3 DNA reads TGTGCCAGCAGCGTCCCCGGGACAGTCAATAATGAAAAACTGTTTTTT. V is TRBV9 and J is TRBJ1-4; TRBD1 aligns across 7 bases. The ends lost 2 bases at V and 4 bases at J; junction bases unmatched: 8. Germline-derived CDR1 and CDR2 are SGDLS and YYNGEE. The CDR3 is made up of 16 amino acids.

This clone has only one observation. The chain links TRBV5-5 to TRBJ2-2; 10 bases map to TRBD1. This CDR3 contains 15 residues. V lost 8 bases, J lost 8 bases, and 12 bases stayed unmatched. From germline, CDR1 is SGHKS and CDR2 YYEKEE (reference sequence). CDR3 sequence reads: CASDNRDRGPGELFF. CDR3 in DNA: TGTGCCAGTGACAACCGGGACAGGGGCCCTGGGGAGCTGTTTTTT. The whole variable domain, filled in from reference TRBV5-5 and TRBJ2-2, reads DAGVTQSPTHLIKTRGQQVTLRCSPISGHKSVSWYQQVLGQGPQFIFQYYEKEERGRGNFPDRFSARQFPNYSSELNVNALLLGDSALYLCASDNRDRGPGELFFGEGSRLTVL.

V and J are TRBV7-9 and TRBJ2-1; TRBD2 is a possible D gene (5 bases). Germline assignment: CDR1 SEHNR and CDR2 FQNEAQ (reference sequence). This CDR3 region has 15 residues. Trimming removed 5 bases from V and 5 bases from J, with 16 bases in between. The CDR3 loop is CASSLGVSPHNEQFF. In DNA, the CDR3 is TGTGCCAGCAGCCTCGGGGTCTCTCCACACAATGAGCAGTTCTTC.

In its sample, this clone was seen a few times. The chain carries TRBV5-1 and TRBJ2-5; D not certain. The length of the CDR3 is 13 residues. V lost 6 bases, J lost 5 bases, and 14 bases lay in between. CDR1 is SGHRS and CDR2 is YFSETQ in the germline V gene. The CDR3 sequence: CASTVHHGETQYF. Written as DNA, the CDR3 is TGCGCCAGCACGGTTCACCACGGGGAGACCCAGTACTTC.

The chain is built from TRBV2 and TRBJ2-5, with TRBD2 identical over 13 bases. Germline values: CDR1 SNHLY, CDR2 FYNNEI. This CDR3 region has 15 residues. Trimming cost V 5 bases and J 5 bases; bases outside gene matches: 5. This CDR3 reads CASSTTSGGEETQYF. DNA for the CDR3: TGTGCCAGCAGTACTACTAGCGGGGGGGAGGAGACCCAGTACTTC. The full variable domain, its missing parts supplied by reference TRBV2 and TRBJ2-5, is EPEVTQTPSHQVTQMGQEVILRCVPISNHLYFYWYRQILGQKVEFLVSFYNNEISEKSEIFDDQFSVERPDGSNFTLKIRSTKLEDSAMYFCASSTTSGGEETQYFGPGTRLLVL.

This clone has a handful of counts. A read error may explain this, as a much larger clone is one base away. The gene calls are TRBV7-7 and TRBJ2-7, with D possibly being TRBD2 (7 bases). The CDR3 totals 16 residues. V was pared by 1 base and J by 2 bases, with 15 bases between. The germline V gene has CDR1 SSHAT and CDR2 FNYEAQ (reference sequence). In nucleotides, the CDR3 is TGTGCCAGCAGCTTAGAGTTTGGGGGGGCCCCCTACGAGCAGTACTTC. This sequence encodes CASSLEFGGAPYEQYF. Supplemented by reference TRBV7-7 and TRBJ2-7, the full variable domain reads GAGVSQSPRYKVTKRGQDVTLRCDPISSHATLYWYQQALGQGPEFLTYFNYEAQPDKSGLPSDRFSAERPEGSISTLTIQRTEQRDSAMYRCASSLEFGGAPYEQYFGPGTRLTVT.

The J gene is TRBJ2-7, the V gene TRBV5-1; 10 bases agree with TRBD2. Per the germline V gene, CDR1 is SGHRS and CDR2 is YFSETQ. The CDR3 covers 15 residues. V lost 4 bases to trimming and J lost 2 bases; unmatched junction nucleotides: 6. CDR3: CASSPYSGGAYEQYF. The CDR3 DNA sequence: TGCGCCAGCAGCCCCTACAGCGGGGGGGCCTACGAGCAGTACTTC. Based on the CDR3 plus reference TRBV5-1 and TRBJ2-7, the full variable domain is KAGVTQTPRYLIKTRGQQVTLSCSPISGHRSVSWYQQTPGQGLQFLFEYFSETQRNKGNFPGRFSGRQFSNSRSEMNVSTLELGDSALYLCASSPYSGGAYEQYFGPGTRLTVT.

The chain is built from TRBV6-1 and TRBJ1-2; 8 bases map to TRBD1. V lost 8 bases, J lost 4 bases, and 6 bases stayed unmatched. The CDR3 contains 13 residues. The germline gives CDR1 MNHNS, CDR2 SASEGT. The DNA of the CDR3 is TGTGCCAGCGGTGCAGGGGGCGCCTATGGCTACACCTTC. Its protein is CASGAGGAYGYTF.